This T cell receptor (beta chain) was captured by sequencing in a study of Graves' ophthalmopathy and Graves' hyperthyroidism. Whole-study results and caveats: Both a roughly 64% sensitivity and an approximately 76% specificity characterized the model's predictions of ophthalmopathy progression.

Exclusion criteria comprised other autoimmune diseases, uncontrolled infections, pregnancy or lactation in patients. Amplification of TCR beta CDR3 regions used RNA transcripts. An opening RT-PCR round employed HTBI primers and preceded a second-round multiplex PCR. Each CDR3 protein is one row after TCRdb ran MiXCR on the multiplex PCR reads. The table has a few hundred thousand distinct CDR3 sequences, roughly a sixth seen once. The germline V and J ends were trimmed by 1 base and 4 bases, with 10 bases remaining between them. The germline gives CDR1 MNHNS, CDR2 SASEGT. The CDR3 has 14 residues. This clonotype was counted between two and nine times. What it recognizes is unknown.

This rearrangement joins TRBV6-1 to TRBJ2-5; D is ambiguous. The sample was peripheral blood. This sequence was found in an adult man with Graves' ophthalmopathy. CDR3 DNA sequence: TGTGCCAGCAGTGAAGGGGGTGACTCAGAGACCCAGTACTTC. Protein: CASSEGGDSETQYF.